Sequencing of this T cell receptor beta chain was carried out in a study of blood T cell repertoires in COVID-19 (dated by TCRdb to about 2020). Background for the entire study: Samples from collaborators originated in the United States, Italy and Spain and spanned both the acute and convalescent phases of COVID-19. Samples were obtained from the ongoing ImmuneRACE study (first 160 participants) and from over 1,000 subjects provided by 6 global collaborators. The sample metadata nearly always contained a de-identified subject ID, COVID-19 status, age in years and sex. Deeply sampled blood TCRbeta repertoires from subjects exposed to, actively infected with, or recovered from COVID-19 were included in the dataset. The prospective study material was composed of cDNA or gDNA derived from T cells, B-cell-depleted T cells, or PBMCs. Where HLA class I and class II types were available, the types were taken from metadata supplied by the sample provider, not from assay-based typing. A freely available public database, intended as a resource for researchers studying the immune response to SARS-CoV-2, is where the repertoires were released. The investigation overall reported the following: How much clinical and demographic metadata was included differed by source and by participant, and the metadata was provided uncurated.

Collaborating institutions collected whole blood in K2EDTA tubes following their own protocols. Collaborator samples were shipped for TCRbeta analysis as frozen whole blood, isolated PBMCs, or DNA extracted from either sample type. The immunoSEQ Assay, a bias-controlled multiplex PCR, was used to amplify TCRbeta CDR3 regions from genomic DNA. As for the authors' bioinformatics: Nucleated cell counts per sample were estimated from amplification of reference gene primers within the assay. To quantify the absolute abundance of each unique TCRbeta CDR3 rearrangement, sequence reads were collapsed and filtered. Productive Simpson clonality was computed per sample as the square root of Simpson's diversity index over productive rearrangements. Imported from immuneACCESS, the table was reduced by TCRdb to in-frame sequences with V and J called. These copies leave out some clones; in studies compared against another copy, an unresolved V gene accounts for under half, and the cause of the remainder is not known. The DNA was the basis for D and trimming; V, J and clone size are from that table. The sample profile shows about 45,000 clones; 90% to 95% of them were found once. The ten biggest clones cover around 5.3% of the sample.

CDR1 and CDR2 are drawn from the germline V gene: SGHRS, YFSETQ. After removal of 4 bases from V and 3 bases from J, the junction retains 6 bases not matched to a gene. Its CDR3 holds 15 amino acids, cysteine through phenylalanine. Only the CDR3 DNA stays, 45 bases, in frame from base 1. On this clone itself: Its recognized antigen is unknown. There are no base qualities to consult, and no much larger clone falls within one base.

The sequence links TRBV5-1 to TRBJ2-1, with TRBD2 identical over 8 junction bases. The source of this sequence is a human donor in a cohort sampled during active COVID-19. Sequencing used peripheral blood. CDR3 sequence: CASSIREGYYNEQFF. The DNA reads TGCGCCAGCAGCATTCGGGAGGGGTACTACAATGAGCAGTTCTTC.